These 14 T cell receptor beta chains were sequenced from one sample in a study of technical replicates of blood from a few donors listed by TCRdb under 2017. The library was produced with the immunoSEQ multiplex PCR assay. This is the immuneACCESS table as TCRdb keeps it, with only in-frame sequences that have V and J called. A part of the clones is gone; compared with another copy, unresolved V genes explain less than half, and the rest is unexplained. Counted in this sample were fewer than 90,000 clones; around 94% of them appeared once. About 0.26% of the sample rests with the top ten. Input material: T cells isolated from PBMCs. Source of these receptors: a human donor in good health.

This clone was seen a single time. The J gene is TRBJ2-7, the V gene TRBV6-1; D uncertain. This CDR3 has 15 amino acids. Germline CDR1 MNHNS, CDR2 SASEGT. V lost 6 bases and J lost 0, with 15 bases in between. CDR3 sequence (DNA): TGTGCCAGCAGGGTAGCCGATCTGATCTCCTACGAGCAGTACTTC. Its translation: CASRVADLISYEQYF.

V is TRBV7-6 and J is TRBJ2-7, with 8 bases identical to TRBD1. Germline V lookup: CDR1 SGHVS, CDR2 FNYEAQ. After removal of 4 bases from V and 7 bases from J, the junction contained 9 bases not matched to a gene. CDR3 length: 14 residues. CDR3 nucleotide sequence: TGTGCCAGCAGCTCAGGGGGCGACTTTACGGAGCAGTACTTC. Amino acids: CASSSGGDFTEQYF.

As DNA, the CDR3 is TGTGCCAGCAGCTTGGATACGGGGTATAGTAACTATGGCTACACCTTC. Its translation: CASSLDTGYSNYGYTF. This chain connects TRBV5-4 to TRBJ1-2; D unresolved. Trimming removed 0 bases from V and 1 base from J, with 13 bases in between. CDR1 and CDR2 from the germline V gene are SGHNT and YYREEE (reference sequence). CDR3 length: 16 amino acids.

The gene calls are TRBV6-1 and TRBJ2-5, with 7 bases fitting TRBD1. The CDR3 loop spans 13 amino acids. Germline V gene sequence: CDR1 MNHNS, CDR2 SASEGT. J was trimmed by 2 bases and V by 5 bases; bases with no gene match: 2. The CDR3 here is CASSSTGQETQYF. CDR3 sequence (DNA): TGTGCCAGCAGTTCGACAGGGCAAGAGACCCAGTACTTC.

The rearrangement links TRBV30 to TRBJ1-2; D unresolved. Germline V lookup: CDR1 GTSNPN, CDR2 SVGIG (reference sequence). Trimming shortened V by 0 bases and J by 3 bases, and 8 bases separated the two germline ends. The length of the CDR3 is 13 residues. CDR3 residues: CAWSVGPHYGYTF. DNA for the CDR3: TGTGCCTGGAGTGTGGGCCCCCACTATGGCTACACCTTC. Combining the CDR3 with reference TRBV30 and TRBJ1-2 gives the whole variable domain SQTIHQWPATLVQPVGSPLSLECTVEGTSNPNLYWYRQAAGRGLQLLFYSVGIGQISSEVPQNLSASRPQDRQFILSSKKLLLSDSGFYLCAWSVGPHYGYTFGSGTRLTVV.

The chain is built from TRBV2 and TRBJ2-2, with D possibly being TRBD1 (5 bases). The CDR3 extends over 15 amino acids. The V gene's germline CDR1 is SNHLY and CDR2 FYNNEI. Between the trimmed V and J ends, which lost 6 bases and 0 bases, there was a span of 11 bases. CDR3 loop: CASSRRQTNTGELFF. CDR3 nucleotide sequence: TGTGCCAGCAGCCGAAGACAGACGAACACCGGGGAGCTGTTTTTT.

This clone was seen a single time. The rearrangement links TRBV5-4 to TRBJ1-2; D gene unclear. CDR1 SGHNT and CDR2 YYREEE come from the germline V gene (reference sequence). V was trimmed by 2 bases and J by 6 bases, leaving 20 bases between them. The CDR3 has 16 residues. CDR3 sequence reads: CASSFDWETAADGYTF. Here the CDR3 DNA reads TGTGCCAGCAGCTTCGACTGGGAGACGGCTGCGGATGGCTACACCTTC.

Concerning this clone: The same CDR3 arises from other DNA sequences in this sample as well. This chain connects TRBV5-1 to TRBJ2-5, with unresolved D. The CDR3 consists of 12 residues. V was pared by 4 bases and J by 0 bases, with 4 bases between. Germline V gene sequence: CDR1 SGHRS, CDR2 YFSETQ. This chain's CDR3 is CASSRDQETQYF. The CDR3 DNA sequence: TGCGCCAGCAGCCGGGACCAAGAGACCCAGTACTTC.

To note about this clone: Other DNA sequences of this sample code for an identical CDR3. The chain has TRBV29-1 and TRBJ1-5, with D maybe TRBD1 (5 bases). The CDR3 totals 13 residues. Germline V gene data show CDR1 as SQVTM and CDR2 as ANQGSEA. V dropped 7 bases and J dropped 3 bases, with 13 bases sitting between them. CDR3 nucleotide sequence: TGCAGCGCCGGGACGGACTACAATCAGCCCCAGCATTTT. Protein sequence: CSAGTDYNQPQHF.

This chain joins TRBV15 and TRBJ1-2; 11 bases are a match to TRBD1. The CDR3 runs to 16 residues. The J segment lost 6 bases and the V segment lost 1 base, leaving 7 bases of the junction unmatched. Germline CDR1 reads LNHNV; CDR2 reads YYDKDF (reference sequence). The DNA for the CDR3 is TGTGCCACCAGCAGAGGGACAGGGGGCGAAACTAATGGCTACACCTTC. Protein: CATSRGTGGETNGYTF.

The chain links TRBV2 to TRBJ2-1; 8 bases align to TRBD2. The germline V gene encodes CDR1 SNHLY and CDR2 FYNNEI. The V and J ends lost 5 bases and 5 bases, in that order; junction bases with no gene match: 8. This CDR3 comprises 15 residues. CDR3 nucleotide sequence: TGTGCCAGCAGTCGCTTGGGGACTAGAAACAATGAGCAGTTCTTC. Encoded protein: CASSRLGTRNNEQFF.

The rearrangement links TRBV15 to TRBJ2-2; no firm D call. Germline V lookup: CDR1 LNHNV, CDR2 YYDKDF (reference sequence). The CDR3 has 14 amino acids. The V and J ends lost 9 bases and 0 bases respectively, with 11 bases between them. This CDR3 reads CATRPGANTGELFF. The CDR3 DNA follows: TGTGCCACTAGGCCGGGTGCGAACACCGGGGAGCTGTTTTTT.

The V gene is TRBV5-4, the J gene TRBJ1-2; D is ambiguous. CDR3 size: 13 residues. V was trimmed by 3 bases and J by 5 bases, leaving 11 bases between them. The germline V gene has CDR1 SGHNT and CDR2 YYREEE (reference sequence). CDR3 in DNA: TGTGCCAGCAGCTCCCTAAGTTCTTATGGCTACACCTTC. Translation gives CASSSLSSYGYTF.

The rearrangement joins TRBV4-1 to TRBJ2-6; D is unresolved. The length of the CDR3 is 15 residues. Germline V gene sequence: CDR1 MGHRA, CDR2 YSYEKL. The V and J ends lost 4 bases and 4 bases respectively, with 11 bases between them. The DNA for the CDR3 is TGCGCCAGCAGCCGTACTTCTGAAGGGGCCAACGTCCTGACTTTC. This gives the protein CASSRTSEGANVLTF.